The 9 T cell receptor beta chains presented below share a single source sample, sequenced in a study of T-cell memory formation after mild COVID-19. TCRdb processed the 5' RACE reads anew with MiXCR; each CDR3 protein has one entry. The sample holds hundreds of thousands of distinct CDR3 sequences, around 27% seen once. Material for sequencing was PBMCs or a T cell subset sorted from them (not recorded which). The receptors stem from an adult woman who had mild COVID-19 (a few samples of this study predate the infection). Cell type and time point are not known.

The chain links TRBV28 to TRBJ2-7, with D possibly being TRBD2 (7 bases). CDR3 length equals 15 residues. Trimming took 5 bases from V and 6 from J, leaving 20 bases between them. Germline V gene lookup returns CDR1 MDHEN and CDR2 SYDVKM. The CDR3 bases are TGTGCCAGCAGTGAATCCGGCAGGGGAGGGGGCGAGCAGTACTTC. Translated, it gives CASSESGRGGGEQYF.

This clonotype has more than one count but fewer than ten. J is TRBJ2-7 and V is TRBV12-3 or TRBV12-4, with TRBD2 matching 9 bases. The CDR3 spans 14 residues. V was pared by 4 bases and J by 4 bases, with 5 bases of the junction left unmatched. CDR3: CASSSGTSKYEQYF. In nucleotides, the CDR3 is TGTGCCAGCAGTTCCGGGACTAGCAAGTACGAGCAGTACTTC.

The rearrangement links TRBV6-1 to TRBJ1-2; no clear D gene. This CDR3 has 11 residues. Germline CDR1 and CDR2: MNHNS and SASEGT. V lost 7 bases and J 4 bases, leaving 7 bases between the germline ends. CDR3 nucleotide sequence: TGTGCCAGCACCTCCTTCTATGGCTACACCTTC. Encoded protein: CASTSFYGYTF.

The chain couples TRBV5-1 to TRBJ2-7; D may be TRBD1 (6 bases). The CDR3 consists of 14 residues. Germline CDR1 reads SGHRS; CDR2 reads YFSETQ. Trimming took 4 bases from V and 2 from J, leaving 13 bases between them. The chain's CDR3 is CASSEGGNTYEQYF. The CDR3 DNA follows: TGCGCCAGCAGCGAAGGGGGTAACACCTACGAGCAGTACTTC.

This clonotype was detected only a few times. V gene TRBV7-3 combines with J gene TRBJ2-5; D perhaps matches TRBD2 (6 bases). The CDR3 spans 14 residues. CDR1 is SGHTA and CDR2 is FQGTGA in the germline V gene. Trimming cost V 3 bases and J 5 bases, with 13 bases left between them. CDR3: CASSFGGLGETQYF. CDR3 DNA: TGTGCCAGCAGCTTTGGAGGGCTCGGGGAGACCCAGTACTTC.

V is TRBV3-1 and J is TRBJ2-1, with 13 bases aligning to TRBD2. This CDR3 spans 17 amino acids. Germline-derived CDR1 and CDR2 are LGHDT and YNNKEL (reference sequence). V dropped 1 base and J dropped 6; count of bases not matched to a gene: 6. CDR3 residues: CASSQVRTSGGLNEQFF. CDR3 DNA: TGTGCCAGCAGCCAAGTTCGGACTAGCGGGGGTCTCAATGAGCAGTTCTTC.

The chain has TRBV24-1 and TRBJ2-3, with 9 bases lining up with TRBD2. V shed 3 bases and J 4 bases; nucleotides not matched to a gene: 4. Germline V gene data show CDR1 as KGHDR and CDR2 as SFDVKD. The CDR3 is 15 residues long. The CDR3 spells CATSDRRGGPDTQYF. DNA for the CDR3: TGTGCCACCAGTGATAGGCGGGGGGGCCCAGATACGCAGTATTTT.

This clonotype was counted many times. This rearrangement joins TRBV5-1 to TRBJ2-2, with TRBD2 as a possible D gene (5 bases). Germline loops: CDR1 SGHRS, CDR2 YFSETQ. Trimming shortened V by 2 bases and J by 0 bases, and 8 bases separated the two germline ends. This CDR3 has 15 amino acids. CDR3 protein: CASSLWGANTGELFF. In DNA form, the CDR3 reads TGCGCCAGCAGCTTATGGGGAGCGAACACCGGGGAGCTGTTTTTT.

J is TRBJ1-1 and V is TRBV7-6; 7 positions agree with TRBD1. Germline V gene lookup returns CDR1 SGHVS and CDR2 FNYEAQ. V shed 3 bases and J 1 base; nucleotides not matched to a gene: 2. The CDR3 totals 14 residues. The CDR3 nucleotides are TGTGCCAGCAGCTTTGGGACAGAGAACACTGAAGCTTTCTTT. Protein: CASSFGTENTEAFF.